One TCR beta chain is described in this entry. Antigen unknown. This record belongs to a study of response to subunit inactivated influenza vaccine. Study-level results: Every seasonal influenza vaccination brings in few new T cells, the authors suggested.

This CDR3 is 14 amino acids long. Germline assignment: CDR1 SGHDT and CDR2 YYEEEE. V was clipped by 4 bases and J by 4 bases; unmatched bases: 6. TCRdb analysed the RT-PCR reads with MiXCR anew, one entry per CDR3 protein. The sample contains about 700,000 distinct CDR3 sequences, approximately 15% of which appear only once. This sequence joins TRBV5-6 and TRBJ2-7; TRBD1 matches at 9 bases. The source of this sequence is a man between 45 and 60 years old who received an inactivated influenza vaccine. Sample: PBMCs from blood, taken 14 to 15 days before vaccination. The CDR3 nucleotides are TGTGCCAGCAGCCCCGGGACAGGGAAATACGAGCAGTACTTC. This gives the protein CASSPGTGKYEQYF.